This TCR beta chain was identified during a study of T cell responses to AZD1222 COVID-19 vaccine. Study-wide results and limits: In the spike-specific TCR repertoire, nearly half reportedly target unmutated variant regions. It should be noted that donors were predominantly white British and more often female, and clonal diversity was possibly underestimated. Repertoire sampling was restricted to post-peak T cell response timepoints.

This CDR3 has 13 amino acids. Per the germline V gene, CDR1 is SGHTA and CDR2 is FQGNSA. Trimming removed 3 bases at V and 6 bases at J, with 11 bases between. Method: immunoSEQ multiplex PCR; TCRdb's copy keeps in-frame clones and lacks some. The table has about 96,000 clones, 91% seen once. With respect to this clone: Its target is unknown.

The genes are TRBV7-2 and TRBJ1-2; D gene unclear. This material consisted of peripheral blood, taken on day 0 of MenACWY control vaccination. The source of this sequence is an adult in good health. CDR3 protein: CASSFRENDGYTF. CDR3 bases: TGTGCCAGCAGCTTTAGAGAAAACGATGGCTACACCTTC.